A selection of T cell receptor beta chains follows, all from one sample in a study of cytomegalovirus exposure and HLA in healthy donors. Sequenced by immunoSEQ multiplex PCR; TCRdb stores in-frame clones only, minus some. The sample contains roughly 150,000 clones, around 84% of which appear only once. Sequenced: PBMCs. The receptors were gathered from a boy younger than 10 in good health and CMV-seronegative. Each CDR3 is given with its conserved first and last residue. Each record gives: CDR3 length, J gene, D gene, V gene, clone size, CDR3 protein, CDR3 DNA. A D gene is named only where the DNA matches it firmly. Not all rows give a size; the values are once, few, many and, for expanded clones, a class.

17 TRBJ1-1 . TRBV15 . CATSRDAKTLVRTEAFF TGTGCCACCAGCAGAGATGCGAAAACTTTAGTCCGCACTGAAGCTTTCTTT
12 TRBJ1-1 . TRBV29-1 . CSVQTGNTEAFF TGCAGCGTTCAGACGGGGAACACTGAAGCTTTCTTT
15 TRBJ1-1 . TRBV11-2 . CASSLRLGESTEAFF TGTGCCAGCAGCTTAAGACTGGGAGAAAGTACTGAAGCTTTCTTT
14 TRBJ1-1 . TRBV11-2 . CASSLDPGGPEAFF TGTGCCAGCAGCTTAGATCCGGGGGGCCCTGAAGCTTTCTTT
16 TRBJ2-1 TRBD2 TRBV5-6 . CASSHLAGGSYNEQFF TGTGCCAGCAGCCATCTAGCGGGAGGCTCCTACAATGAGCAGTTCTTC
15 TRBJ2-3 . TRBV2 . CASSDSLPSENTQYF TGTGCCAGCAGTGATTCCCTACCAAGCGAGAATACGCAGTATTTT
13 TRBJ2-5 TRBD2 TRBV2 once CASTSGGLETQYF TGTGCCAGCACTAGCGGGGGGCTGGAGACCCAGTACTTC
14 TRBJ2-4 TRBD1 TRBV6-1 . CASRDRVTKNIQYF TGTGCCAGCCGGGACAGGGTGACCAAAAACATTCAGTACTTC
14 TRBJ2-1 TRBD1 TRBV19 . CATRGQSSYNEQFF TGTGCCACCCGGGGACAGAGCTCCTACAATGAGCAGTTCTTC
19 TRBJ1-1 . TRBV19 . CASIRPLGRAGLGNTEAFF TGTGCCAGTATCCGACCTTTGGGGAGGGCCGGTTTAGGAAACACTGAAGCTTTCTTT
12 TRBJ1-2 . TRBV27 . CASSSNRVGYTF TGTGCCAGCAGTTCGAACAGGGTCGGCTACACCTTC
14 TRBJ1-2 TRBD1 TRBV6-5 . CASSYSTGGDGYTF TGTGCCAGCAGTTACTCGACAGGGGGTGACGGCTACACCTTC
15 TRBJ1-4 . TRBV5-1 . CASTFGGTTNEKLFF TGCGCCAGCACTTTTGGCGGTACAACTAATGAAAAACTGTTTTTT
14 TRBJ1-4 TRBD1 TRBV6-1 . CASSGRDRVEKLFF TGTGCCAGCAGTGGACGGGACAGGGTTGAAAAACTGTTTTTT
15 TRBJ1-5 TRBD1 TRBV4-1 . CASSQEGTVNQPQHF TGCGCCAGCAGCCAAGAGGGGACAGTCAATCAGCCCCAGCATTTT
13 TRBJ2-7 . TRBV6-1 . CASQEDTTYEQYF TGTGCCAGCCAAGAGGACACCACCTACGAGCAGTACTTC